This T cell receptor (beta chain) was found in a study of OX40 agonist ivuxolimab in advanced cancers. Findings and limits, study-wide: In CD8+ T cells, expanded clones were on average more numerous than in CD4+.

The CDR3 covers 16 residues. CDR1 and CDR2 (germline): MDHEN, SYDVKM. The V segment lost 0 bases and the J segment 3 bases; nucleotides outside the gene matches: 2. Patients with a history of autoimmune disease or on systemic immunosuppression were excluded. This clone is a singleton in its sample. Its antigen remains unidentified. TCRdb keeps only in-frame clones here, not all; method: immunoSEQ multiplex PCR. The sample records about 95,000 clones, around nine tenths being singletons. Specimen: CD4+ or CD8+ T cells sorted from blood, collected in a trial of the OX40 agonist ivuxolimab. The chain carries TRBV28 and TRBJ1-3, with 10 nucleotides matching TRBD1. The clonotype comes from an adult with an advanced solid tumor such as melanoma, head and neck, liver or kidney cancer. CDR3 coding DNA: TGTGCCAGCAGTTTATGGACAGGGGGCTTTGGAAACACCATATATTTT. This gives the protein CASSLWTGGFGNTIYF.